This TCR beta chain is from a study of T-cell memory formation after mild COVID-19 (dated by TCRdb to the early 2020s). Looking at the study overall: Most TCR sequence clusters were specific to one of the two donors. Longitudinal TCRalpha and TCRbeta repertoire sequencing tracked T-cell clones expanding and contracting after mild COVID-19 in two donors. Two young, previously healthy adult volunteers, one female and one male, were included in the cohort. The paper as a whole reports these results and caveats: From day 15 to 85, contracting clones showed balanced CD4/CD8 phenotypes, whereas a second wave of clones that expanded from day 15 to 37 leaned towards CD4+. Whether the second-wave clones peaking on day 37 were SARS-CoV-2 specific was not confirmed. Contracting CD4+ clones were found mainly in CM and EM memory subsets, while CD8+ clones were enriched in EMRA. The study covered only a couple of mild cases, and larger cohorts including severe cases with pre-infection samples were considered necessary. Some responding clones were detected in pre-infection memory, which suggested that pre-existing cross-reactive memory T cells had joined the SARS-CoV-2 response.

Sequencing was carried out with an Illumina NovaSeq 6000. Using 5'RACE with constant-segment primers, TCRalpha and TCRbeta cDNA libraries were constructed, with sample barcodes and unique molecular identifiers added in the process. RNA was extracted from every sample with Trizol reagent. Libraries were amplified in two PCR steps, with a second sample barcode and Illumina TruSeq adapters added in the second step. Sequencing of libraries was performed on an Illumina NovaSeq with 2 x 150 bp paired-end reads. The paper's processing steps were these. With migec v1.2.7, reads were demultiplexed and then collapsed into UMI-guided consensus sequences. Using mixcr v2.1.11, UMI consensuses were aligned to TRA and TRB V and J templates and then assembled into clonotypes. Clonotypes were classified as expanded or contracted when called significant by both edgeR and NoisET, with noise models trained on biological replicates. For edgeR calls, a false discovery rate-adjusted p below 0.01 and a log2 fold-change threshold of 1 were applied. As an exploratory analysis of dynamics, PCA with hierarchical clustering was applied to max-normalized trajectories of the 1000 most abundant clonotypes. Separately sequenced CD4+ and CD8+ repertoires were used to assign the CD4 or CD8 phenotype of responding clones. TCRdb reprocessing: public reads trimmed at Q25 with fastp, clones called with MiXCR, in-frame beta chains kept. Records with the same CDR3 protein are collapsed into one entry carrying the most frequent genes and DNA. The V and J calls follow TCRdb's processing rather than the paper's. For this sample there are 350,000 or so distinct CDR3 sequences; 20% to 25% appear just once. The ten largest clones add up to roughly an eighth of the sample.

PBMCs were isolated by Ficoll-Paque density gradient centrifugation. Its CDR3 holds 16 amino acids, cysteine through phenylalanine. Here the CDR3 DNA is all that survives: 48 bases in frame from base 1. Cut back by 2 bases and 4 bases, the V and J ends lie 16 bases apart. As to this clonotype: This receptor's antigen is unknown. No quality values exist for individual bases; no much larger clone is one base distant.

In this chain, TRBV5-3 is recombined with TRBJ2-1; a tentative D match to TRBD2 spans 6 bases. TRBV5-3 qualifies as an ORF whose function is uncertain. The sequence was obtained from an adult woman who had mild COVID-19 (a few samples of this study predate the infection). The sample titles of this study are shuffled in the database, so cell type and time point are left out; the donor was told from shared clones. What was sequenced was PBMCs or a T cell subset sorted from them (not recorded which). The DNA sequence reads TGTGCCAGAAGCTTCAGACTAGGAGTGGATTACAATGAGCAGTTCTTC. The resulting protein is CARSFRLGVDYNEQFF.